Listed below are T cell receptor beta chains from one sample, sequenced in a study of neurological immune-mediated disorders. One entry per CDR3 protein, called by TCRdb with MiXCR from the 5' RACE reads. The sample holds tens of thousands of distinct CDR3 sequences, around 5.3% seen once. The specimen sequenced was CD4+ T cells from blood. The source is a woman between 18 and 30 years old with multiple sclerosis. Each CDR3 is given with its conserved first and last residue. Fields, in order: V gene, clone size, D gene, J gene, CDR3 protein, CDR3 DNA. D genes are given only for firm matches. The size entry gives once, few, many or a size class.

v_gene: TRBV12-3/TRBV12-4; abundance: many; d_gene: .; j_gene: TRBJ1-3; CDR3aa: CASSLVSGYGNTIYF; CDR3nt: TGTGCCAGCAGTTTAGTGTCCGGGTATGGAAACACCATATATTTT
v_gene: TRBV6-5; abundance: many; d_gene: TRBD2; j_gene: TRBJ2-3; CDR3aa: CASTRGGVDTQYF; CDR3nt: TGTGCCAGCACACGGGGGGGGGTAGATACGCAGTATTTT
v_gene: TRBV29-1; abundance: medium-sized; d_gene: .; j_gene: TRBJ1-1; CDR3aa: CSGQRGMNTEAFF; CDR3nt: TGCAGCGGACAACGGGGGATGAACACTGAAGCTTTCTTT
v_gene: TRBV20-1; abundance: many; d_gene: TRBD1; j_gene: TRBJ1-5; CDR3aa: CSARAGTGFNQPQHF; CDR3nt: TGCAGTGCTAGGGCCGGGACAGGGTTCAATCAGCCCCAGCATTTT
v_gene: TRBV2; abundance: many; d_gene: .; j_gene: TRBJ1-6; CDR3aa: CASSGELNSPLHF; CDR3nt: TGTGCCAGCAGTGGGGAGCTTAATTCACCCCTCCACTTT
v_gene: TRBV9; abundance: many; d_gene: .; j_gene: TRBJ1-4; CDR3aa: CASSPSDVANEKLFF; CDR3nt: TGTGCCAGCAGCCCCAGCGATGTAGCTAATGAAAAACTGTTTTTT
v_gene: TRBV7-2; abundance: once; d_gene: TRBD2; j_gene: TRBJ2-3; CDR3aa: CASSELAGGADTQYF; CDR3nt: TGTGCCAGCAGCGAACTAGCGGGAGGCGCAGATACGCAGTATTTT
v_gene: TRBV28; abundance: many; d_gene: TRBD1; j_gene: TRBJ1-4; CDR3aa: CASSLPGGGSEKLFF; CDR3nt: TGTGCCAGCAGTTTACCAGGGGGGGGAAGTGAAAAACTGTTTTTT
v_gene: TRBV5-5; abundance: many; d_gene: .; j_gene: TRBJ2-4; CDR3aa: CASSLGFLAAQGNIQYF; CDR3nt: TGTGCCAGCAGCTTGGGGTTTCTAGCCGCCCAGGGAAACATTCAGTACTTC
v_gene: TRBV5-1; abundance: many; d_gene: TRBD1; j_gene: TRBJ1-1; CDR3aa: CASSYRTGANTEAFF; CDR3nt: TGCGCCAGCAGCTACAGGACAGGCGCGAACACTGAAGCTTTCTTT
v_gene: TRBV5-1; abundance: many; d_gene: .; j_gene: TRBJ2-5; CDR3aa: CASSSGPANTQETQYF; CDR3nt: TGCGCCAGCAGCTCGGGACCAGCAAACACTCAAGAGACCCAGTACTTC